Each of the 16 T cell receptor beta chains below was sequenced from the same sample in a study of early T cells in non-severe SARS-CoV-2 infection. TCRdb used MiXCR to reprocess the 5' RACE reads, holding one entry per CDR3 protein. Here the sample spans 85,000 to 100,000 distinct CDR3 sequences, approximately 15% being singletons. The sequenced sample was whole blood, obtained at baseline. These receptors originate from an adult who was a healthcare worker with PCR-confirmed SARS-CoV-2 infection or an uninfected control (not recorded which).

This clonotype is medium-sized by share. The J gene is TRBJ2-7, the V gene TRBV7-9; D possibly corresponds to TRBD1 (6 bases). This CDR3 has 14 amino acids. Germline-derived CDR1 and CDR2 are SEHNR and FQNEAQ (reference sequence). V lost 7 bases, J lost 2 bases, and 15 bases lay in between. The CDR3 coding sequence is TGTGCCAGCACCCAGTCGGGACAAACCTACGAGCAGTACTTC. Residues: CASTQSGQTYEQYF.

This clonotype appeared a few times. The genes are TRBV27 and TRBJ2-7; 9 bases match TRBD2. V gave up 8 bases and J gave up 4 bases; unmatched junction bases: 9. CDR1 and CDR2 (germline): MNHEY, SMNVEV (reference sequence). The length of the CDR3 is 14 residues. The DNA for the CDR3 is TGTGCCAGCCAGACCGGGACTAGCTCGTACGAGCAGTACTTC. Its protein is CASQTGTSSYEQYF.

The V gene is TRBV9, the J gene TRBJ2-1; 16 bases agree with TRBD2. Losses at the gene ends were 3 bases for V and 8 bases for J; bases not matched to a gene: 8. The CDR3 loop spans 17 amino acids. The germline V gene encodes CDR1 SGDLS and CDR2 YYNGEE. The CDR3 DNA is TGTGCCAGCAGCGCCCAATGGGGACTAGCGGGAGGGTATGAGCAGTTCTTC. Its translation: CASSAQWGLAGGYEQFF.

This clonotype was picked up a small number of times. This sequence joins TRBV7-9 and TRBJ2-7; D is tentatively TRBD1 or TRBD2 (5 bases each). Deletions cut 3 bases from V and 5 bases from J, with 14 bases between. The germline V gene encodes CDR1 SEHNR and CDR2 FQNEAQ (reference sequence). The CDR3 runs 14 residues. Here the CDR3 DNA reads TGTGCCAGCAGCTTGAGAGAGAAGGGACACGAGCAGTACTTC. This codes for CASSLREKGHEQYF.

CDR3 in DNA: TGCAGTGTTCTTAATGGAGGGATTGCAAAAGCTTTCTTT. Translating gives CSVLNGGIAKAFF. The rearrangement uses TRBV20-1 and TRBJ1-1; D is unclear. CDR3 length equals 13 residues. V gave up 7 bases and J gave up 9 bases, with 21 bases separating them. Germline assignment: CDR1 DFQATT and CDR2 SNEGSKA (reference sequence).

The chain is built from TRBV5-5 and TRBJ1-3, with unresolved D. CDR1 is SGHKS, CDR2 YYEKEE, per germline (reference sequence). V dropped 5 bases and J dropped 0 bases, with 15 bases sitting between them. The CDR3 has 16 amino acids. CDR3 sequence reads: CASSRGGLSSGNTIYF. The CDR3 DNA follows: TGTGCCAGCAGTCGGGGAGGTCTGAGCTCTGGAAACACCATATATTTT.

Ten or more counts support this clonotype. The chain uses TRBV4-1 and TRBJ2-2; D ambiguous. This CDR3 comprises 16 residues. CDR1 is MGHRA, CDR2 YSYEKL, per germline. The V and J ends lost 0 bases and 7 bases respectively, with 15 bases between them. Here the CDR3 DNA reads TGCGCCAGCAGCCAAGATCGCCCTAACCAAGACGGGGAGCTGTTTTTT. Translating it yields CASSQDRPNQDGELFF.

The chain recombines TRBV15 with TRBJ2-1; D may be TRBD1 or TRBD2 (5 bases each). Looked up from germline, CDR1 is LNHNV and CDR2 is YYDKDF (reference sequence). This CDR3 contains 13 residues. With 7 bases removed from V and 8 bases from J, the gap between germline ends came to 15 bases. The CDR3 reads CATKREKGYEQFF. CDR3 DNA: TGTGCCACCAAACGGGAAAAGGGGTATGAGCAGTTCTTC.

This chain joins TRBV4-1 and TRBJ1-3, with 9 bases matching TRBD1. Per the germline V gene, CDR1 is MGHRA and CDR2 is YSYEKL. The CDR3 covers 15 residues. V lost 6 bases and J lost 4; bases outside the gene matches: 7. The CDR3 region is CASSRGQGSGNTIYF. The CDR3 DNA follows: TGCGCCAGCAGTCGGGGACAGGGTTCCGGAAACACCATATATTTT.

The sample holds many counts of this clonotype. This chain links TRBV27 with TRBJ2-7; D unresolved. Deletions cut 4 bases from V and 1 base from J, with 5 bases between. The CDR3 runs 12 residues. CDR1 and CDR2 (germline): MNHEY, SMNVEV (reference sequence). The CDR3 coding sequence is TGTGCCAGCAGTTCCCTATCCTACGAGCAGTACTTC. This codes for CASSSLSYEQYF.

This chain connects TRBV7-9 to TRBJ1-1; D may be TRBD1 (5 bases). Germline assignment: CDR1 SEHNR and CDR2 FQNEAQ (reference sequence). The CDR3 consists of 12 residues. V dropped 5 bases and J dropped 7 bases, with 11 bases sitting between them. CDR3 sequence reads: CASSQGFLEAFF. CDR3 DNA sequence: TGTGCCAGCAGCCAGGGATTCCTTGAAGCTTTCTTT.

In this sample, this clonotype turned up a few times. The chain is built from TRBV6-4 and TRBJ2-3; TRBD2 matches 10 bases. The CDR3 has 14 residues. Trimming cost V 4 bases and J 6 bases; bases outside gene matches: 4. The germline V gene encodes CDR1 MRHNA and CDR2 SNTAGT. CDR3 amino acids: CASSVLAGADTQYF. CDR3 coding DNA: TGTGCCAGCAGTGTCCTAGCGGGAGCGGATACGCAGTATTTT.

This chain links TRBV7-2 with TRBJ2-2; 7 bases match TRBD2. The CDR3 contains 15 residues. After removal of 0 bases from V and 5 bases from J, the junction contained 3 bases not matched to a gene. Per the germline V gene, CDR1 is SGHTA and CDR2 is FQGNSA. In nucleotides, the CDR3 is TGTGCCAGCAGCTTAGCATACGGGAGGACCGGGGAGCTGTTTTTT. It codes for CASSLAYGRTGELFF. Full variable domain (remainder filled in from reference TRBV7-2 and TRBJ2-2): GAGVSQSPSNKVTEKGKDVELRCDPISGHTALYWYRQSLGQGLEFLIYFQGNSAPDKSGLPSDRFSAERTGGSVSTLTIQRTQQEDSAVYLCASSLAYGRTGELFFGEGSRLTVL.

The rearrangement links TRBV2 to TRBJ2-7, with 7 bases matching TRBD1. V lost 0 bases, J lost 4 bases, and 3 bases stayed unmatched. Germline-derived CDR1 and CDR2 are SNHLY and FYNNEI. The CDR3 extends over 14 amino acids. This CDR3 reads CASSEAAGGYEQYF. The CDR3 DNA sequence: TGTGCCAGCAGTGAAGCGGCAGGGGGTTACGAGCAGTACTTC.

The genes are TRBV19 and TRBJ1-5; 9 bases fit TRBD1. The CDR3 runs 15 residues. J lost 7 bases, V lost 8 bases, and 12 bases had no gene match. CDR1 is LNHDA, CDR2 SQIVND, per germline (reference sequence). The CDR3, as DNA: TGTGCCAGTGAACCCGGGACAGGGAGGGGGCAGCCCCAGCATTTT. It codes for CASEPGTGRGQPQHF.

In this sample, this clonotype turned up a few times. This chain connects TRBV11-2 to TRBJ2-1, with TRBD1 as a possible D gene (5 bases). The V end lost 2 bases, the J end lost 6 bases, and 8 bases lay between the germline ends. The germline CDR1 and CDR2 sequences are SGHAT and FQNNGV. The CDR3 totals 13 residues. This CDR3 is CASSLRTTNEQFF. CDR3 nucleotides: TGTGCCAGCAGCTTAAGGACAACCAATGAGCAGTTCTTC.